The clone carrying this TCR beta chain was seen a few times. The data were obtained in a study of blood T cell repertoires in COVID-19. Trimming stripped 1 base from V and 4 bases from J, with 14 bases between. The CDR3 has 17 residues. CDR1 SGHTA and CDR2 FQGNSA come from the germline V gene. Authors' analysis steps: Nucleated cell counts were estimated from reference gene primer amplification. Libraries were prepared by immunoSEQ multiplex PCR; TCRdb keeps only in-frame clonotypes and omits some of them. The V and J calls and clone size were taken over from that table, and D and trimming were inferred from the DNA. This table holds about 120,000 clones, roughly 90% found once.

J is TRBJ1-6 and V is TRBV7-2; D possibly corresponds to TRBD1 (5 bases). Material for sequencing was peripheral blood. The TCR was taken from a human donor in a cohort sampled during active COVID-19. CDR3 loop: CASSLVAGPTYNSPLHF. The CDR3 DNA is TGTGCCAGCAGCTTAGTGGCGGGACCGACGTATAATTCACCCCTCCACTTT.